Given below is one TCR beta chain in context. The germline V and J ends were trimmed by 0 bases and 3 bases, with 7 bases remaining between them. The CDR3 covers 13 residues. The V gene's germline CDR1 is SGHNT and CDR2 YYREEE (reference sequence). This record belongs to a study of blood T cell repertoires in COVID-19. In the study overall: T cells, B-cell-depleted T cells, or PBMCs supplied cDNA or gDNA.

Sequencing used immunoSEQ multiplex PCR; TCRdb keeps in-frame clones, though not all of them. This table holds about 170,000 clones, just under 85% found once. This clonotype originated in a woman at least 80 years old with COVID-19, enrolled during active disease. Sequenced material: peripheral blood. The chain carries TRBV5-4 and TRBJ2-7; TRBD1 might be the D (6 bases). Here the CDR3 reads CASSLDRDYEQYF. As DNA, the CDR3 is TGTGCCAGCAGCTTGGACAGGGACTACGAGCAGTACTTC.